This TCR beta chain was identified during a study of T-cell memory formation after mild COVID-19. Study details: Largely, TCR clusters stayed within a single donor. General study points: A balance of CD4 and CD8 characterized clones contracting day 15 to 85, whereas later expanders leaned CD4+. Shrinking CD4+ clones resided mostly in CM and EM, and CD8+ ones in EMRA.

After 5'RACE with constant-segment primers, TCR alpha and TCR beta cDNA libraries carrying sample barcodes and UMIs were obtained. MiXCR was run by TCRdb on the 5' RACE reads, yielding one entry per CDR3 protein. The table lists about 140,000 distinct CDR3 sequences, around 15% of them singletons, with around 30% in the top ten. As concerns this clonotype: Its antigen is as yet unknown.

Germline CDR1 and CDR2: LGHNA and YNFKEQ. J was trimmed by 3 bases and V by 6 bases; bases with no gene match: 10. The CDR3 runs to 15 residues. Sequenced input: PBMCs or a T cell subset sorted from them (not recorded which). The TCR sequence derives from an adult woman who had mild COVID-19 (a few samples of this study predate the infection). Cell type and time point are not known. The chain uses TRBV4-2 and TRBJ2-7, with 8 positions matching TRBD2. The CDR3 DNA reads TGTGCCAGCAGTCCCGGGACTAGTCCCAACTACGAGCAGTACTTC. Translating gives CASSPGTSPNYEQYF.